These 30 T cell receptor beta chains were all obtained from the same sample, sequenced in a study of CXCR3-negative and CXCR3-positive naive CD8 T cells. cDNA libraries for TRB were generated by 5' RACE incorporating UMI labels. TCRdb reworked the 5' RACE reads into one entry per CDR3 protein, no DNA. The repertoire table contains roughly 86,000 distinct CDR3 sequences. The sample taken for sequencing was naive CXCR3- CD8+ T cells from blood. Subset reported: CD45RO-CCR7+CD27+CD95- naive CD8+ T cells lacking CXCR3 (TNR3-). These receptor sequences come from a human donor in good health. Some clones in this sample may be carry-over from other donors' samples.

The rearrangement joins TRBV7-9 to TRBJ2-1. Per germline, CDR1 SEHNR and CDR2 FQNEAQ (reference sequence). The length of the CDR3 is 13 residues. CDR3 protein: CASSLISYNEQFF.

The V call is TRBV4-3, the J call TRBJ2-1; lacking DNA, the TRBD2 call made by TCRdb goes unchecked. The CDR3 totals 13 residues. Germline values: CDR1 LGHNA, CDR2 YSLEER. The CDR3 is CASSQTSGGEQFF.

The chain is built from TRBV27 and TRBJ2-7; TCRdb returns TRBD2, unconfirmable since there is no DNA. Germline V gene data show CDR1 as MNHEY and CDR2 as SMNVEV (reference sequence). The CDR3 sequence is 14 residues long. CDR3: CASSYRLAGYEQYF.

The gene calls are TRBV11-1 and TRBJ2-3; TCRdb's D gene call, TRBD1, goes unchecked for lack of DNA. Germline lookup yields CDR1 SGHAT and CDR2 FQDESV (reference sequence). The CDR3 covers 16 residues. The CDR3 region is CASSLSPGVSTDMQYF.

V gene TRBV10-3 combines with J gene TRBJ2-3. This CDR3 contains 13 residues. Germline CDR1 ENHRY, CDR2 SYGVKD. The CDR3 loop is CAISDKIPDTQYF.

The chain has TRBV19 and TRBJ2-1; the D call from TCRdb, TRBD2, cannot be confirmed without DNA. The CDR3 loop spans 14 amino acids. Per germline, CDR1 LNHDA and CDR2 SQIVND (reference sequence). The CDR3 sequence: CASSSAGVGNEQFF.

CDR3 amino acids: CSARASGGKIHNEQFF. The chain links TRBV20-1 to TRBJ2-1; TCRdb outputs TRBD2, but without DNA this stays unchecked. This CDR3 is built from 16 residues. Looked up from germline, CDR1 is DFQATT and CDR2 is SNEGSKA (reference sequence).

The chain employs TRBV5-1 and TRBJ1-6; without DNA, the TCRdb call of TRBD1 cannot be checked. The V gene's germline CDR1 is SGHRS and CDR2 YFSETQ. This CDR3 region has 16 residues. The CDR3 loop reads CASSLTGTGFNSPLHF.

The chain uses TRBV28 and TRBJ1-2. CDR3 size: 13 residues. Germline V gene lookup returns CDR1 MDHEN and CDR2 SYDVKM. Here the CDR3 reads CASSLTNGYGYTF.

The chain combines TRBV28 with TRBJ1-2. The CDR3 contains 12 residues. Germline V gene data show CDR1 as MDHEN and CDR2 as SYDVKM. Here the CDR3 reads CASSPSVYGYTF.

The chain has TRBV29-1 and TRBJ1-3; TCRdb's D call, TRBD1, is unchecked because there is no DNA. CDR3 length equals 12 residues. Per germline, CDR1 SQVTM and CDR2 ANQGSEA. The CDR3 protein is CSVIGDGNTIYF.

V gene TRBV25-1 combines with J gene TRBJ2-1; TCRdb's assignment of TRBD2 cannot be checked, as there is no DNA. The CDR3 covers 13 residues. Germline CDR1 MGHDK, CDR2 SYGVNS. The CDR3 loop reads CASSVSAVGEQFF.

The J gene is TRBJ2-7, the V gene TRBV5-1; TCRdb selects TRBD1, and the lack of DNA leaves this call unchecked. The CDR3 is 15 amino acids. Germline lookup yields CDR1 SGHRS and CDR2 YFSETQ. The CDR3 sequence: CASSVPGQGAREQYF.

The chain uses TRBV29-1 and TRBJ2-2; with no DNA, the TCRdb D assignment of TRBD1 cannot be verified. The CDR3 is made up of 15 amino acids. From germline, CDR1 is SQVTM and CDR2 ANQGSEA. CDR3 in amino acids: CSVEGGSGVAGELFF.

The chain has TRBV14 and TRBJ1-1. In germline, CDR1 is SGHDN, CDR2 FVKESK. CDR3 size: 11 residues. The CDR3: CASSQSDGAFF.

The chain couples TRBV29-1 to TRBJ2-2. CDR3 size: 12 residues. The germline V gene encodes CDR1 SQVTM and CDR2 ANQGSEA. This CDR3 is CSVVLNTGELFF.

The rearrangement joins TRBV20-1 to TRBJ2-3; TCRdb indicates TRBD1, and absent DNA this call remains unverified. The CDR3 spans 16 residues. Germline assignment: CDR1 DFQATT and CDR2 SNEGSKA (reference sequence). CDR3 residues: CSATNRGELGTDTQYF.

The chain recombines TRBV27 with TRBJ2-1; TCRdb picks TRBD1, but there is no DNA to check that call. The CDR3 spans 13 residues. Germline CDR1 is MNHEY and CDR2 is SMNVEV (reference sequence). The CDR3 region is CASTRDPYNEQFF.

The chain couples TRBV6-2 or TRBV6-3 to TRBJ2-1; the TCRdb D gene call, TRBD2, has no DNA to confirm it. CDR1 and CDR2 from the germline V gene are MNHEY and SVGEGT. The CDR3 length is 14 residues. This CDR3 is CASSPMGLDDEQFF.

Here the CDR3 reads CASSQGLNYGYTF. The chain joins TRBV4-1 to TRBJ1-2. The germline V gene encodes CDR1 MGHRA and CDR2 YSYEKL. This CDR3 spans 13 amino acids.

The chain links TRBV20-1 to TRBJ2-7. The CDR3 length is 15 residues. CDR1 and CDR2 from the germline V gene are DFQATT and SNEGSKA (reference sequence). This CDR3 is CSARDFLAGIWEQYF.

CDR3 residues: CASSLLGSRSYEQYF. The V gene is TRBV7-9, the J gene TRBJ2-7. This CDR3 is 15 amino acids long. Germline-derived CDR1 and CDR2 are SEHNR and FQNEAQ (reference sequence).

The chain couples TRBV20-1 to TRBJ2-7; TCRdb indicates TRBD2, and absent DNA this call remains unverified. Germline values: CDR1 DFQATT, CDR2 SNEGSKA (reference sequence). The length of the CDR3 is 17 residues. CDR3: CSANRLAGEDFWREQYF.

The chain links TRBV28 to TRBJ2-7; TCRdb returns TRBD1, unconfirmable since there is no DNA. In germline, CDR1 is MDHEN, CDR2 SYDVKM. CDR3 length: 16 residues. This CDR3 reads CASSLPTGTGPYEQYF.

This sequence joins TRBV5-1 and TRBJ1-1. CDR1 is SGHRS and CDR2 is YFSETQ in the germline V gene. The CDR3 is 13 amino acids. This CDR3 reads CASGRAENTEAFF.

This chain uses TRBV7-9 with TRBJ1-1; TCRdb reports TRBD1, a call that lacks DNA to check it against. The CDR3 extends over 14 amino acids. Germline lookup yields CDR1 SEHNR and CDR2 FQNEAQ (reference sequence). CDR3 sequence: CASSPNRGYTEAFF.

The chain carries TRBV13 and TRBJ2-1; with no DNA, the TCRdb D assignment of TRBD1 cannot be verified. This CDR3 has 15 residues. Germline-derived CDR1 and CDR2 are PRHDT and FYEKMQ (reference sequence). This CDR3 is CASSNPGAWDNEQFF. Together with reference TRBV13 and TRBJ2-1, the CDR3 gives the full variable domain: AAGVIQSPRHLIKEKRETATLKCYPIPRHDTVYWYQQGPGQDPQFLISFYEKMQSDKGSIPDRFSAQQFSDYHSELNMSSLELGDSALYFCASSNPGAWDNEQFFGPGTRLTVL.

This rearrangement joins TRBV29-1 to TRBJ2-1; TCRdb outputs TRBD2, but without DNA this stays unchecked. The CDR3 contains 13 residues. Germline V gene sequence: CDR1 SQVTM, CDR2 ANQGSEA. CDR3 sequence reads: CSVLARYKNEQFF.

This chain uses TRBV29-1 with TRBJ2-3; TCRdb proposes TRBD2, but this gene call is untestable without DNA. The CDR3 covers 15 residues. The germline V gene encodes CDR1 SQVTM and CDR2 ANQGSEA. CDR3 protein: CSVAWAGGGTDTQYF.

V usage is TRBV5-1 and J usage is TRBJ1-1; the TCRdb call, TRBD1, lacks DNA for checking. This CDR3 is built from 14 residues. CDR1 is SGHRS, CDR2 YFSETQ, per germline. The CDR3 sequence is CASSPWRLGDGAFF.